This T cell receptor beta chain was sequenced for a study of regulatory T cells in long-lasting Graves disease. In building TCR beta libraries, iRepertoire HTBI primers were used together with Arm-PCR of CDR3 regions. TCRdb independently ran MiXCR on the multiplex PCR reads; one entry per CDR3 protein. This table has 500,000 to 700,000 distinct CDR3 sequences, approximately 29% appearing once. As to time point: persistent/refractory GD, antithyroid drugs over 5 years with positive TRAb. The TCR library was made from RNA that had been extracted from PBMCs in TRIzol. This clonotype has at least ten counts. CDR1 is MDHEN, CDR2 SYDVKM, per germline. The CDR3 has 14 amino acids. Deletions cut 1 base from V and 2 bases from J, with 9 bases between.

The clonotype comes from a female donor with Graves disease. V is TRBV28 and J is TRBJ2-7; D remains ambiguous. Material: peripheral blood mononuclear cells (PBMCs), obtained when the disease was refractory, from a patient treated with antithyroid drugs. CDR3 in amino acids: CASSLYLKTYEQYF. CDR3 DNA sequence: TGTGCCAGCAGTTTATACTTGAAGACCTACGAGCAGTACTTC.